This T cell receptor beta chain was observed in a study of blood T cell repertoires in COVID-19. In the study overall: Samples representing acute and convalescent COVID-19 were sourced from the United States, Italy and Spain. Nucleic acid was either cDNA or gDNA, and it came from T cells, B-cell-depleted T cells, or PBMCs.

V was cut by 2 bases and J by 4 bases, with 15 bases left in between. The CDR3 is 16 amino acids. Per the germline V gene, CDR1 is MDHEN and CDR2 is SYDVKM. The table came from immunoSEQ multiplex PCR; TCRdb's copy has only in-frame clones and leaves some out. This sample has 35,000 to 55,000 clones, with approximately 85% found just once. In its sample, this clone was seen a few times. The chain recombines TRBV28 with TRBJ1-3; D not certain. Sequenced material: peripheral blood. The sequence was obtained from a human donor in a cohort sampled during active COVID-19. The CDR3 sequence is CASSLGISGLGNTIYF. For the CDR3, the DNA is TGTGCCAGCAGTTTAGGAATCAGCGGACTCGGAAACACCATATATTTT.